This TCR beta chain was retrieved from a study of cytomegalovirus exposure and HLA in healthy donors. Whole-study results and caveats: A later analysis associated 15,000 to 20,000 TCR beta sequences with HLA alleles at a 0.05 false discovery rate. V- and J-gene trimming of TCR beta was linked (in a later analysis) to a missense DCLRE1C variant.

This clone was counted a single time. Its target is not known. With V trimmed by 3 bases and J by 10 bases, 3 bases remained unmatched. This CDR3 is 13 amino acids long. Germline CDR1 MGHRA, CDR2 YSYEKL. With 60 Vbeta and 13 Jbeta primers, the PCR was carried out. Method: immunoSEQ multiplex PCR; TCRdb's copy keeps in-frame clones and lacks some. The sample has some 98,000 clones; around 67% are singletons. The clonotype was recovered from a man in his fifties in good health and CMV-seronegative. Sequencing was done on a sample of PBMCs. V and J are TRBV4-1 and TRBJ1-1, with 12 positions matching TRBD1. The CDR3 coding sequence is TGCGCCAGCAGCCAGGGACAGGGGGCTCGAGCTTTCTTT. Translation gives CASSQGQGARAFF.